This paragraph reports one TCR beta chain. Its antigen is undetermined. It was with 60 Vbeta and 13 Jbeta primers that the PCR ran. The repertoire was sequenced with immunoSEQ multiplex PCR; TCRdb's copy has only in-frame clones and lacks some. The sample holds 150,000 to 200,000 clones, around 86% seen once. This entry is derived from a study of cytomegalovirus exposure and HLA in healthy donors. Broader study findings: Common viral pathogens seemed, in a later analysis, to connect with several of the most significant clusters.

Germline V gene data show CDR1 as LNHDA and CDR2 as SQIVND (reference sequence). V shed 6 bases and J shed 3 bases, with 12 bases lying between them. CDR3 length: 14 amino acids. The chain recombines TRBV19 with TRBJ1-5; D unresolved. The receptor was isolated from a young woman in good health and CMV-seronegative. Sequenced sample: PBMCs. The CDR3 sequence: CASRTETSNQPQHF. CDR3 DNA sequence: TGTGCCAGTAGAACAGAGACATCCAATCAGCCCCAGCATTTT.